These 29 T cell receptor beta chains were sequenced from one sample in a study of cytomegalovirus exposure and HLA in healthy donors. Both 60 Vbeta primers and 13 Jbeta primers went into the PCR. This table comes from immunoSEQ multiplex PCR, and its TCRdb copy is limited to in-frame clones, with some not included. The top ten hold 2.5% to 3% of the sample, which has roughly 140,000 clones, roughly three quarters seen once. Input material: PBMCs. The receptor source for this set is a female donor in good health and CMV-seronegative.

The genes are TRBV5-1 and TRBJ2-7; 8 nucleotides align to TRBD2. V trimming: 4 bases; J trimming: 2 bases; junction bases outside the gene matches: 14. The length of the CDR3 is 17 residues. Germline assignment: CDR1 SGHRS and CDR2 YFSETQ. The CDR3 loop reads CASSRTVTSGAPYEQYF. CDR3 DNA sequence: TGCGCCAGCAGCAGGACCGTAACTAGCGGAGCCCCCTACGAGCAGTACTTC.

The gene calls are TRBV4-1 and TRBJ1-2; D might be TRBD1 (6 bases). This CDR3 is 18 amino acids long. V lost 0 bases, J lost 6 bases, and 23 bases lay in between. CDR1 is MGHRA, CDR2 YSYEKL, per germline. The CDR3, as DNA: TGCGCCAGCAGCCAAGACACCCCCGGGGGGGGCGCCGTTCATGGCTACACCTTC. Translation: CASSQDTPGGGAVHGYTF.

The chain combines TRBV28 with TRBJ1-5, with 9 bases that match TRBD1. V shed 6 bases and J 4 bases; nucleotides not matched to a gene: 7. CDR3 length: 15 residues. The germline V gene has CDR1 MDHEN and CDR2 SYDVKM. The CDR3 DNA follows: TGTGCCAGCAGCAGATGGGACAGGGCAAATCAGCCCCAGCATTTT. It specifies CASSRWDRANQPQHF.

This clone came up a few times. A read error may account for a junction end that differs from germline. J is TRBJ1-1 and V is TRBV4-2; no definite D call. The V gene's germline CDR1 is LGHNA and CDR2 YNFKEQ. The CDR3 length is 16 residues. Here the CDR3 DNA reads TGTGCCAGCAGGCAAGAACTGTCCTCAATCAACACTGAAGCTTTCTTT. Translating it yields CASRQELSSINTEAFF.

This clone was picked up a small number of times. J is TRBJ1-4 and V is TRBV7-2; perhaps TRBD1 as D (6 bases). The CDR3 length is 13 residues. Germline values: CDR1 SGHTA, CDR2 FQGNSA. Trimming stripped 5 bases from V and 14 bases from J, with 18 bases between. Written as DNA, the CDR3 is TGTGCCAGCAGCACCAGACAGGATTCTTTCCTGTTTTTT. It specifies CASSTRQDSFLFF.

V and J are TRBV20-1 and TRBJ2-7; D gene unclear. CDR1 is DFQATT, CDR2 SNEGSKA, per germline (reference sequence). V was trimmed by 3 bases and J by 2 bases, leaving 5 bases between them. This CDR3 is 11 amino acids long. The CDR3 sequence is CSARATYEQYF. CDR3 bases: TGCAGTGCTAGGGCCACCTACGAGCAGTACTTC.

The chain joins TRBV27 to TRBJ1-1; D ambiguous. V lost 3 bases and J 3 bases, leaving 20 bases between the germline ends. The CDR3 has 17 residues. Germline CDR1 MNHEY, CDR2 SMNVEV (reference sequence). CDR3 sequence reads: CASSFLPGPAGYTEAFF. The CDR3 region has the DNA TGTGCCAGCAGTTTTCTCCCCGGCCCGGCGGGGTACACTGAAGCTTTCTTT.

The rearrangement uses TRBV28 and TRBJ1-6; weak D call: TRBD1 (5 bases). The CDR3 is 17 amino acids. Trimming removed 8 bases from V and 5 bases from J, with 22 bases in between. Germline values: CDR1 MDHEN, CDR2 SYDVKM. The CDR3 region is CASSPREGGTDNSPLHF. CDR3 coding DNA: TGTGCCAGCTCTCCCAGGGAGGGTGGTACGGATAATTCACCCCTCCACTTT.

The genes are TRBV25-1 and TRBJ2-1, with 11 bases that match TRBD2. The germline V gene has CDR1 MGHDK and CDR2 SYGVNS. V lost 5 bases, J lost 5 bases, and 8 bases stayed unmatched. The length of the CDR3 is 16 residues. The DNA for the CDR3 is TGTGCCAGCAGTAACCTCGGGACTAGCGGAAACAATGAGCAGTTCTTC. As protein: CASSNLGTSGNNEQFF.

This clone was recorded a few times. The J gene is TRBJ2-7, the V gene TRBV11-3; possible D gene TRBD1, 6 bases. This CDR3 region has 14 residues. In germline, CDR1 is SGHNT, CDR2 YENEEA. V dropped 1 base and J dropped 4 bases, with 11 bases sitting between them. CDR3 DNA: TGTGCCAGCAGCTTAGGCAGGGGAAATTACGAGCAGTACTTC. This codes for CASSLGRGNYEQYF.

The chain employs TRBV5-5 and TRBJ2-3, with 7 bases aligning to TRBD1. With 7 bases clipped from V and 4 bases from J, the junction kept 9 bases outside the gene matches. Germline loops: CDR1 SGHKS, CDR2 YYEKEE (reference sequence). The CDR3 is 14 amino acids. The CDR3: CASGPRQGPDTQYF. The CDR3 DNA reads as TGTGCCAGCGGCCCGAGACAGGGTCCAGATACGCAGTATTTT.

This clone showed up just once. The V and J genes are TRBV7-9 and TRBJ2-1, with 7 positions matching TRBD2. The V and J ends lost 5 bases and 6 bases, in that order; junction bases with no gene match: 16. The CDR3 runs to 17 residues. Germline CDR1 is SEHNR and CDR2 is FQNEAQ (reference sequence). The DNA for the CDR3 is TGTGCCAGCAGCAAAACGCGACTAAGCGGGACGGTCAATGAGCAGTTCTTC. Translating gives CASSKTRLSGTVNEQFF.

The chain is built from TRBV11-2 and TRBJ1-5, with D perhaps TRBD1 (5 bases). V lost 0 bases, J lost 5 bases, and 8 bases lay in between. Germline CDR1 SGHAT, CDR2 FQNNGV. CDR3 length: 14 amino acids. This chain's CDR3 is CASSLDLGDQPQHF. The CDR3 coding sequence is TGTGCCAGCAGCTTAGATCTAGGGGATCAGCCCCAGCATTTT.

This clone was detected only once. The chain recombines TRBV6-1 with TRBJ2-1; 10 nucleotides line up with TRBD1. Unmatched junction bases numbered 11, after V lost 6 bases and J lost 9 bases. From germline, CDR1 is MNHNS and CDR2 SASEGT. The CDR3 has 15 residues. The CDR3 region has the DNA TGTGCCAGCAGCGTAAGACAGGGGGCGCAGGGTGAGCAGTTCTTC. Residues: CASSVRQGAQGEQFF.

J is TRBJ2-7 and V is TRBV7-9; weak D call: TRBD1 (6 bases). Between the trimmed V and J ends, which lost 4 bases and 1 base, there was a span of 11 bases. The CDR3 consists of 14 residues. Germline V lookup: CDR1 SEHNR, CDR2 FQNEAQ (reference sequence). The CDR3 nucleotides read TGTGCCAGCAGCTCTACGGACAGATCCTACGAGCAGTACTTC. As protein: CASSSTDRSYEQYF.

The rearrangement links TRBV28 to TRBJ2-1; 7 bases map to TRBD2. CDR1 and CDR2 (germline): MDHEN, SYDVKM. Trimming removed 5 bases from V and 8 bases from J; junction bases left unmatched: 15. This CDR3 comprises 16 residues. CDR3 protein: CASSPTTTSLIDEQFF. The CDR3 bases are TGTGCCAGCAGTCCTACCACGACTAGCTTGATCGATGAGCAGTTCTTC.

This rearrangement joins TRBV30 to TRBJ2-3; D is undetermined. In germline, CDR1 is GTSNPN, CDR2 SVGIG (reference sequence). Trimming removed 0 bases from V and 7 bases from J, with 5 bases in between. The CDR3 spans 11 residues. The CDR3 region is CAWSVQYTQYF. CDR3 DNA: TGTGCCTGGAGTGTACAGTATACGCAGTATTTT.

The chain uses TRBV5-6 and TRBJ1-1; D is unclear. The length of the CDR3 is 17 residues. Trimming removed 3 bases from V and 3 bases from J, with 21 bases in between. Germline values: CDR1 SGHDT, CDR2 YYEEEE. The CDR3 sequence is CASSSDISPGMDTEAFF. DNA of the CDR3: TGTGCCAGCAGCTCAGACATTTCCCCAGGTATGGACACTGAAGCTTTCTTT.

The chain has TRBV15 and TRBJ1-1; 10 bases align to TRBD1. With V trimmed by 3 bases and J by 1 base, 2 bases remained unmatched. The CDR3 is 15 amino acids. Per germline, CDR1 LNHNV and CDR2 YYDKDF (reference sequence). This chain's CDR3 is CATSRTGGANTEAFF. DNA of the CDR3: TGTGCCACCAGCAGGACAGGGGGCGCGAACACTGAAGCTTTCTTT.

This clone was picked up a small number of times. The rearrangement uses TRBV19 and TRBJ1-1; D is perhaps TRBD1 (6 bases). The CDR3 consists of 13 residues. From germline, CDR1 is LNHDA and CDR2 SQIVND (reference sequence). Trimming removed 3 bases from V and 3 bases from J, with 8 bases in between. CDR3 region: CASSIKGDTEAFF. In DNA form, the CDR3 reads TGTGCCAGTAGTATCAAGGGGGACACTGAAGCTTTCTTT. Full variable domain (missing parts from reference TRBV19 and TRBJ1-1): DGGITQSPKYLFRKEGQNVTLSCEQNLNHDAMYWYRQDPGQGLRLIYYSQIVNDFQKGDIAEGYSVSREKKESFPLTVTSAQKNPTAFYLCASSIKGDTEAFFGQGTRLTVV.

The genes are TRBV7-9 and TRBJ2-2, with no clear D. CDR3 length: 16 residues. V lost 5 bases and J 0 bases, leaving 13 bases between the germline ends. The V gene's germline CDR1 is SEHNR and CDR2 FQNEAQ (reference sequence). The CDR3 is CASSPAGRTNTGELFF. The CDR3 DNA follows: TGTGCCAGCAGCCCGGCAGGAAGGACGAACACCGGGGAGCTGTTTTTT.

This sequence joins TRBV6-1 and TRBJ2-2; D is uncertain. The germline V gene encodes CDR1 MNHNS and CDR2 SASEGT. This CDR3 spans 16 amino acids. V was clipped by 4 bases and J by 6 bases, with 18 bases between them. The CDR3 loop is CASSGVTPGSAGELFF. Written as DNA, the CDR3 is TGTGCCAGCAGTGGAGTCACACCAGGTTCAGCCGGGGAGCTGTTTTTT.

The chain is built from TRBV27 and TRBJ2-2, with TRBD2 matching over 8 bases. CDR1 is MNHEY, CDR2 SMNVEV, per germline (reference sequence). Germline trimming cut 5 bases from V and 0 bases from J; bases unmatched to any gene: 2. The CDR3 covers 15 residues. This CDR3 is CASSPAGANTGELFF. As DNA, the CDR3 is TGTGCCAGCAGTCCAGCGGGAGCGAACACCGGGGAGCTGTTTTTT.

The chain combines TRBV28 with TRBJ1-5, with 7 bases lining up with TRBD1. Germline CDR1 and CDR2: MDHEN and SYDVKM. J was trimmed by 1 base and V by 5 bases; bases with no gene match: 8. The CDR3 spans 16 residues. The CDR3 spells CASSPQQGFSNQPQHF. Written as DNA, the CDR3 is TGTGCCAGCAGTCCGCAACAGGGGTTCAGCAATCAGCCCCAGCATTTT. The full variable domain, rest sourced from reference TRBV28 and TRBJ1-5, is DVKVTQSSRYLVKRTGEKVFLECVQDMDHENMFWYRQDPGLGLRLIYFSYDVKMKEKGDIPEGYSVSREKKERFSLILESASTNQTSMYLCASSPQQGFSNQPQHFGDGTRLSIL.

CDR3 region: CASSETSGRALEQYF. CDR3 DNA sequence: TGTGCCAGCAGCGAAACTAGCGGGAGGGCCCTCGAGCAGTACTTC. The V call is TRBV7-9, the J call TRBJ2-7, with 13 bases aligning to TRBD2. The CDR3 is 15 residues long. Unmatched junction bases numbered 7, after V lost 5 bases and J lost 6 bases. CDR1 is SEHNR and CDR2 is FQNEAQ in the germline V gene (reference sequence).

The sample holds a few counts of this clone. V usage is TRBV4-2 and J usage is TRBJ2-2, with 11 bases identical to TRBD2. The CDR3 covers 16 residues. Germline-derived CDR1 and CDR2 are LGHNA and YNFKEQ. Trimming cost V 4 bases and J 0 bases; bases outside gene matches: 1. The CDR3 protein is CASSRTSGSNTGELFF. In DNA, the CDR3 is TGTGCCAGCAGCCGGACTAGCGGGTCGAACACCGGGGAGCTGTTTTTT.

The chain carries TRBV6-1 and TRBJ1-1, with D unresolved. Germline loops: CDR1 MNHNS, CDR2 SASEGT. The CDR3 runs 15 residues. The V end lost 4 bases, the J end lost 1 base, and 13 bases lay between the germline ends. CDR3 sequence (DNA): TGTGCCAGCAGTGTCCAGGCTCCCGGGAACACTGAAGCTTTCTTT. It yields the protein CASSVQAPGNTEAFF.

This clone was picked up a small number of times. The chain joins TRBV4-2 to TRBJ2-5; D gene uncertain. Near its end, the DNA agrees better with TRBJ2-7, so the J call may be wrong. This CDR3 spans 15 amino acids. Germline V gene sequence: CDR1 LGHNA, CDR2 YNFKEQ. The CDR3 nucleotides read TGTGCCAGCAGCCAAGAAGTCTCCGCGGTCCACGAGCAGTACTTC. Translation: CASSQEVSAVHEQYF.

The CDR3 DNA reads TGTGCCAGCAGTTTTCCTCAGGGACTGAACTATGGCTACACCTTC. Its translation: CASSFPQGLNYGYTF. The chain employs TRBV28 and TRBJ1-2, with TRBD1 as a possible D gene (5 bases). Trimming removed 3 bases at V and 2 bases at J, with 13 bases between. CDR1 is MDHEN, CDR2 SYDVKM, per germline. This CDR3 has 15 amino acids.